The rows below give T cell receptor beta chains drawn from one sample of a study of OX40 agonist ivuxolimab in advanced cancers. Sequencing was performed with immunoSEQ multiplex PCR; in TCRdb, only in-frame clones are kept and a portion is missing. The table lists some 44,000 clones, approximately 86% of them singletons. This sample comprised CD4+ or CD8+ T cells sorted from blood, obtained in a trial of the OX40 agonist ivuxolimab. Receptors were obtained from an adult with an advanced solid tumor such as melanoma, head and neck, liver or kidney cancer. The CDR3 runs from the conserved cysteine through the conserved F or W.

CDR3aa,len,j_gene,v_gene
CAWSEQDLAGALYEQYF,17,TRBJ2-7,TRBV30
CASSTGTGGQPQHF,14,TRBJ1-5,TRBV5-1
CASSFQAGVTYEQYF,15,TRBJ2-7,TRBV11-3
CSVATGTGELKEQYF,15,TRBJ2-7,TRBV29-1
CASSTRQGAHEQYF,14,TRBJ2-7,TRBV5-6
CASSERGGYGYTF,13,TRBJ1-2,TRBV10-1
CASSENSYRENTEAFF,16,TRBJ1-1,TRBV25-1
CASGFRRGSPDTQYF,15,TRBJ2-3,TRBV12-5
CASSSGQGNQPQHF,14,TRBJ1-5,TRBV19
CASSLDGGEQYF,12,TRBJ2-7,TRBV7-9
CSAMTGLRQFF,11,TRBJ2-1,TRBV20-1
CASSQTAGNTIYF,13,TRBJ1-3,TRBV2
CASGLAGVNIQYF,13,TRBJ2-4,TRBV11-2
CASSPPTVNEQFF,13,TRBJ2-1,TRBV18
CASSLVSGGTTDTQYF,16,TRBJ2-3,TRBV5-4
CATLLVDLDIQYF,13,TRBJ2-4,TRBV2
CASSLVGREGAIQETQYF,18,TRBJ2-5,TRBV7-2
CAYDNGRGTEAFF,13,TRBJ1-1,TRBV30
CASNKGSSYEQYF,13,TRBJ2-7,TRBV5-1
CASSVATGTGKIYEQYF,17,TRBJ2-7,TRBV9
CASSIQGARNSPLHF,15,TRBJ1-6,TRBV19
CASSPSGRDRYEQYF,15,TRBJ2-7,TRBV18
CASSFSGSTDTQYF,14,TRBJ2-3,TRBV7-3
CASSRTGSSRGAVF,14,TRBJ2-2,TRBV7-2
CASSLKASLNNEQFF,15,TRBJ2-1,TRBV11-2
CASRDRSTNEKLFF,14,TRBJ1-4,TRBV2
CASSYSGAHENEQFF,15,TRBJ2-1,TRBV5-1
CASSGGWTSGYEQYF,15,TRBJ2-7,TRBV6-1
CASSYKGAYSNQPQHF,16,TRBJ1-5,TRBV6-5
CASSDGRGWEKLFF,14,TRBJ1-4,TRBV6-1
CASSKGDSKNSGANVLTF,18,TRBJ2-6,TRBV21-1
CASSFPGGGTQPQHF,15,TRBJ1-5,TRBV28
CASSDRDRRLRELFF,15,TRBJ2-2,TRBV21-1
CASGLVFFTSGRNYNEQFF,19,TRBJ2-1,TRBV12-5
CASSQTSGRRYEQFF,15,TRBJ2-1,TRBV5-1
CASSLNAAGRATDTQYF,17,TRBJ2-3,TRBV13
CASSKDVDGYTF,12,TRBJ1-2,TRBV21-1
CASSPTRVSLNTGELFF,17,TRBJ2-2,TRBV18
CASRLGQGDYGYTF,14,TRBJ1-2,TRBV5-1
CAISASNQPQHF,12,TRBJ1-5,TRBV10-3
CASSSGQTNEKLFF,14,TRBJ1-4,TRBV28
CASSGTGRYYEQYF,14,TRBJ2-7,TRBV10-1
CASSLGQDGYTF,12,TRBJ1-2,TRBV18
CASSVTRDERNTIYF,15,TRBJ1-3,TRBV11-3
CSVPPRGLAYNEQFF,15,TRBJ2-1,TRBV29-1
CAISEKTGTSSGRRETQYF,19,TRBJ2-5,TRBV10-3
CAWRGQTNTEAFF,13,TRBJ1-1,TRBV30
CASSLTGSGRLNEQFF,16,TRBJ2-1,TRBV7-3
CASSPSDRGYTGELFF,16,TRBJ2-2,TRBV9
CASSLYGELGLNTEAFF,17,TRBJ1-1,TRBV5-5
CASSPRGDGFDHEQFF,16,TRBJ2-1,TRBV9
CAISIGGNQPQHF,13,TRBJ1-5,TRBV2
CASSQGPRGTIYF,13,TRBJ1-3,TRBV4-1
CASSLDLDNEQFF,13,TRBJ2-1,TRBV7-6
CASSGDSSYGYTF,13,TRBJ1-2,TRBV18
CASSRAGITYEQYF,14,TRBJ2-7,TRBV7-9
CASSSRDSGNSPLHF,15,TRBJ1-6,TRBV7-8
CASSSTGDSNQPQHF,15,TRBJ1-5,TRBV5-1